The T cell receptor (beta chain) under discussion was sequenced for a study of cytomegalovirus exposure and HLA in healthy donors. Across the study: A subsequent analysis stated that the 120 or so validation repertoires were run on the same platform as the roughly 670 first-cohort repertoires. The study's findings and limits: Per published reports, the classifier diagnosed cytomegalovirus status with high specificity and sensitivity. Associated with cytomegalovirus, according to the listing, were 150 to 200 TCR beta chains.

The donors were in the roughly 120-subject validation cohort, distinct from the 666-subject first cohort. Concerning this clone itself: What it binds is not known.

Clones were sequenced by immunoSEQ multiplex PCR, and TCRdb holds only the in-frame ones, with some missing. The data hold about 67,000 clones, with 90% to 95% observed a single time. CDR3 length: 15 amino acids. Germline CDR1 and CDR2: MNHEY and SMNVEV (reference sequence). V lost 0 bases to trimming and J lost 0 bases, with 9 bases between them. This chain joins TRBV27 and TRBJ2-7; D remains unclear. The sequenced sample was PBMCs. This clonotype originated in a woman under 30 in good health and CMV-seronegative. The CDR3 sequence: CASSLSTVSSYEQYF. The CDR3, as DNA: TGTGCCAGCAGTTTATCCACAGTTAGCTCCTACGAGCAGTACTTC.